This paragraph covers one TCR beta chain sequence. These data belong to a study of blood T cell repertoires in COVID-19. Study overall: COVID-19 samples collected from the United States, Italy and Spain covered acute and convalescent phases. From T cells, B-cell-depleted T cells, or PBMCs came the material, which was cDNA or gDNA.

Authors' data handling: Estimation of nucleated cell counts was performed using reference gene primer amplification. Clones were sequenced by immunoSEQ multiplex PCR, and TCRdb holds only the in-frame ones, with some missing. The V and J calls and clone size were taken over from that table, and D and trimming were inferred from the DNA. Counted here are about 400,000 clones, over 85% occurring once; the ten biggest clones make up 1.7%. From germline, CDR1 is KGHSH and CDR2 LQKENI. After removal of 3 bases from V and 8 bases from J, the junction contained 15 bases not matched to a gene. The CDR3 covers 17 residues.

The V and J genes are TRBV18 and TRBJ1-4, with 7 positions matching TRBD1. This receptor was identified in a woman in her 30s who had recovered from COVID-19. The sample consisted of PBMCs or T cells enriched from blood (not recorded which). CDR3 in DNA: TGTGCCAGCTCACCCCTCGTACCGGGACAGATGAGAGAAAAACTGTTTTTT. This gives the protein CASSPLVPGQMREKLFF.